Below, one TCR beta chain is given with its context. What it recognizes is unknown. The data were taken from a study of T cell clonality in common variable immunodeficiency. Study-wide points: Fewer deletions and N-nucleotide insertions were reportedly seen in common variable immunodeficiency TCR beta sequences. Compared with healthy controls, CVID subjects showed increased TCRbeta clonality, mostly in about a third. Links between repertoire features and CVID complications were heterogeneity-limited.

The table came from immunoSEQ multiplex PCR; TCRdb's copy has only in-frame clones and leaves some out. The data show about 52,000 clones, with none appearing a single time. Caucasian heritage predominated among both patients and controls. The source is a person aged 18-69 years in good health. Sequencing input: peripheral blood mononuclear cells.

The CDR3 loop reads CARSFSGPFTGELFF. The CDR3 bases that were read are TGTGCCAGAAGCTTTAGCGGGCCGTTCACCGGGGAG. The chain employs TRBV5-3 and TRBJ2-2; TRBD2 aligns across 7 bases. The read stops 3 residues short of the end of the CDR3; the missing end is completed from the germline J gene. TRBV5-3 is labeled an ORF, and its function is uncertain. After removal of 2 bases from V and 4 bases from J, the junction contained 5 bases not matched to a gene. The CDR3 extends over 15 amino acids.